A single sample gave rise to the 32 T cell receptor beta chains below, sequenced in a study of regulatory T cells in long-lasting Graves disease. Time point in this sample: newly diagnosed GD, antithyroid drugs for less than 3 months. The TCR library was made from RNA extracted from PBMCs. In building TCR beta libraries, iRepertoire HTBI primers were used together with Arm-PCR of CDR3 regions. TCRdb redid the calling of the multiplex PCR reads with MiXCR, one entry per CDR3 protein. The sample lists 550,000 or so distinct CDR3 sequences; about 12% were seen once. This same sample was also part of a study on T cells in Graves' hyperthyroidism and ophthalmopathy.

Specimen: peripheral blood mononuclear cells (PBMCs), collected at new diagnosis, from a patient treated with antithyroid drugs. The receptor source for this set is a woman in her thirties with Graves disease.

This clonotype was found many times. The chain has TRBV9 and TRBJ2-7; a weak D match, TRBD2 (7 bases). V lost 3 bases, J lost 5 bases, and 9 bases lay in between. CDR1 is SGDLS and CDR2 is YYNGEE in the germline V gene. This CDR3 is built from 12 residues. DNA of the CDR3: TGTGCCAGCAGCGAGGGGGGGGACGAGCAGTACTTC. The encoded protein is CASSEGGDEQYF.

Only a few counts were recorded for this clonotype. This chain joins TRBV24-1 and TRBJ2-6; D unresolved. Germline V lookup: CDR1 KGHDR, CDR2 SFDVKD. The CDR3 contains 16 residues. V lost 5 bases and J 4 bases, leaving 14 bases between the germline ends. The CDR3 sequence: CATSVSGGTGANVLTF. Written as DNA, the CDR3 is TGTGCCACCAGTGTATCAGGCGGTACAGGGGCCAACGTCCTGACTTTC.

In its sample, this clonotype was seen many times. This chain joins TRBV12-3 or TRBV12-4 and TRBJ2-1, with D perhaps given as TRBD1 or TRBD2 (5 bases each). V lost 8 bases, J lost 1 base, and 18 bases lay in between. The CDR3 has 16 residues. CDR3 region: CASLDRGGLSYNEQFF. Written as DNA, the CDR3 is TGTGCCAGCCTCGATCGGGGCGGACTGTCCTACAATGAGCAGTTCTTC.

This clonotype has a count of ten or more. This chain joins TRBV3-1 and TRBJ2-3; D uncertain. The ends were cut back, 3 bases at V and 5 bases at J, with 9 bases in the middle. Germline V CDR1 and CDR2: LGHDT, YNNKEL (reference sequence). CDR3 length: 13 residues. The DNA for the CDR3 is TGTGCCAGCAGCCACCGAGGACGAGATACGCAGTATTTT. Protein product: CASSHRGRDTQYF.

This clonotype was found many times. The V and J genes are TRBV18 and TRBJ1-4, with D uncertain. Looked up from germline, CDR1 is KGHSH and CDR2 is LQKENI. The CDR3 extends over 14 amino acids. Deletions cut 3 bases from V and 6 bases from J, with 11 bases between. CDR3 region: CASSPGRFDEKLFF. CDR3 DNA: TGTGCCAGCTCACCGGGCAGGTTCGATGAAAAACTGTTTTTT.

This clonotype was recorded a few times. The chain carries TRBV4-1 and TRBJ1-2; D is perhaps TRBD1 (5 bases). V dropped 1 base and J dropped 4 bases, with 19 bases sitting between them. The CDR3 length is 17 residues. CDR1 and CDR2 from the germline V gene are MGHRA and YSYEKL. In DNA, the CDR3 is TGCGCCAGCAGCCAAGGGGACCCTGGCTTTTCCTTCTATGGCTACACCTTC. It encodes CASSQGDPGFSFYGYTF.

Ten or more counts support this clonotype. CDR3 protein: CSARLTQETQYF. CDR3 DNA sequence: TGCAGTGCTAGACTGACACAAGAGACCCAGTACTTC. This chain connects TRBV20-1 to TRBJ2-5; no definite D call. Germline values: CDR1 DFQATT, CDR2 SNEGSKA (reference sequence). Trimming left V 2 bases short and J 2 bases short, with 6 bases between. The CDR3 runs 12 residues.

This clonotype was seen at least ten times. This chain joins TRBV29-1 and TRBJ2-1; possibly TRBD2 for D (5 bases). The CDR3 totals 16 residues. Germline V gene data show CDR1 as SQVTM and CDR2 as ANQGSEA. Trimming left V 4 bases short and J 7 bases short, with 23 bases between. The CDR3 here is CSVGDSATLDGNEQFF. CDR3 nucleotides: TGCAGCGTTGGGGATAGCGCCACCCTAGATGGGAATGAGCAGTTCTTC.

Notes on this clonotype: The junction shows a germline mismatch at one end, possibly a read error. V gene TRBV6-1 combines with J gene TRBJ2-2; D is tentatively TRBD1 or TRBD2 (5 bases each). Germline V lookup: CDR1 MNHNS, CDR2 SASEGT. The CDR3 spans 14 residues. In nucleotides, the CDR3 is TGTACCAGCACGAGAGGGGTTTACACCGGGGAGCTGTTTTTT. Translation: CTSTRGVYTGELFF.

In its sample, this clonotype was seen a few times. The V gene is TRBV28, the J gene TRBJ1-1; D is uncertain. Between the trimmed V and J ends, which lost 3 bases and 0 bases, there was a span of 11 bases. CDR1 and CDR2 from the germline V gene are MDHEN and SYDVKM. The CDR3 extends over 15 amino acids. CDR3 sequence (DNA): TGTGCCAGCAGTTTTTTCAGTCCCTTGAACACTGAAGCTTTCTTT. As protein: CASSFFSPLNTEAFF.

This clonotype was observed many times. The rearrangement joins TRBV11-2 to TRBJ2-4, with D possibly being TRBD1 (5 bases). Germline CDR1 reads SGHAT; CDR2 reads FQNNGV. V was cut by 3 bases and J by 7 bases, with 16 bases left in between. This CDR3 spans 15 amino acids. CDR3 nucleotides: TGTGCCAGCAGCTTCCGCAGGGCAGAGGTCAACATTCAGTACTTC. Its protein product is CASSFRRAEVNIQYF.

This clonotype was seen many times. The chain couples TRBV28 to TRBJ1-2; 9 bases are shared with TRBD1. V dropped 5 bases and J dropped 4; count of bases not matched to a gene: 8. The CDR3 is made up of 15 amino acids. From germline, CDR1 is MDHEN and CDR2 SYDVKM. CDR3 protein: CASSKTGGRGYGYTF. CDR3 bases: TGTGCCAGCAGTAAAACAGGGGGCCGAGGCTATGGCTACACCTTC.

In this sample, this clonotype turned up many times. This CDR3 is CASGRTEYGYTF. The CDR3 DNA sequence: TGTGCCAGCGGACGGACGGAGTATGGCTACACCTTC. V gene TRBV9 combines with J gene TRBJ1-2; D unresolved. V lost 7 bases, J lost 5 bases, and 12 bases lay in between. CDR3 length equals 12 residues. Germline lookup yields CDR1 SGDLS and CDR2 YYNGEE.

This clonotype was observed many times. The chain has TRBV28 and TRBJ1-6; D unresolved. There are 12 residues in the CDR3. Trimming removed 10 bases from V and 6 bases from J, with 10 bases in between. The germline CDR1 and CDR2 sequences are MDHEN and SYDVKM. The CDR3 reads CANSPPNSPLHF. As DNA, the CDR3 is TGTGCCAACAGCCCCCCTAATTCACCCCTCCACTTT.

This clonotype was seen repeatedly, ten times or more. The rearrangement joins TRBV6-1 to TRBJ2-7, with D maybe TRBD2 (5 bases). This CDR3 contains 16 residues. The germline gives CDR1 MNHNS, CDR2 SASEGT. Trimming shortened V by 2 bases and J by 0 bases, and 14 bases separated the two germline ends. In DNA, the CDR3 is TGTGCCAGCAGTGAACCCCCGGGGTGGGGCTCCTACGAGCAGTACTTC. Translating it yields CASSEPPGWGSYEQYF.

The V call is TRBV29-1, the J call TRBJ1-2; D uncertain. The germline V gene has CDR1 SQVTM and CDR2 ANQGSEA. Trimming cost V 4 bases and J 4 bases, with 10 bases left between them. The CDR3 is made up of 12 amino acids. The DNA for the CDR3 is TGCAGCGTTGGACGCGGTGTCTATGGCTACACCTTC. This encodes CSVGRGVYGYTF.

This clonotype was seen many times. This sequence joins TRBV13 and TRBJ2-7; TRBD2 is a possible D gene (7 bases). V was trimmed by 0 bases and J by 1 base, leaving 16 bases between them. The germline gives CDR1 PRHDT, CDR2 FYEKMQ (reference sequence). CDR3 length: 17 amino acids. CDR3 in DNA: TGTGCCAGCAGCTTAGGGCGGGGGCCCCTAAGATCCTACGAGCAGTACTTC. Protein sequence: CASSLGRGPLRSYEQYF.

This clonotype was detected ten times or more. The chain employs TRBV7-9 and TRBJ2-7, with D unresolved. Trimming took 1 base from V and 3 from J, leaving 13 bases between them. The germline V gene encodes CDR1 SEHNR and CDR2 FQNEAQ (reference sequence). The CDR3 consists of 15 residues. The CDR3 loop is CASSLEHRPGYEQYF. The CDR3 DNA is TGTGCCAGCAGCTTAGAACACCGCCCCGGCTACGAGCAGTACTTC.

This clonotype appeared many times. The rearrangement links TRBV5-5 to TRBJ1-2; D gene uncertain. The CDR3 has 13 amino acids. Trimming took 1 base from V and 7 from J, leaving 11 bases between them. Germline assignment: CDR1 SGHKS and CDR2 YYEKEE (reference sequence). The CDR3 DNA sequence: TGTGCCAGCAGCTTGACAGTAACTTCTGGCTACACCTTC. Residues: CASSLTVTSGYTF.

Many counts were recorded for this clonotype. The CDR3 protein is CASTQLRGGYGYTF. The DNA of the CDR3 is TGTGCCAGCACTCAACTTAGGGGTGGCTATGGCTACACCTTC. This chain joins TRBV2 and TRBJ1-2; D is possibly TRBD1 (5 bases). The CDR3 totals 14 residues. Per germline, CDR1 SNHLY and CDR2 FYNNEI. Trimming stripped 7 bases from V and 4 bases from J, with 16 bases between.

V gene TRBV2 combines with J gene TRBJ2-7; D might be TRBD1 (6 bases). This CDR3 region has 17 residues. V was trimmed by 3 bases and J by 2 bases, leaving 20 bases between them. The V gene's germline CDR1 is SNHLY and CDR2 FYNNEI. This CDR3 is CASSDTTPGTPTYEQYF. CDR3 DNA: TGTGCCAGCAGTGACACTACCCCCGGGACACCTACCTACGAGCAGTACTTC.

CDR3 coding DNA: TGCAGTGCTAGAGATTTGACTAGCGGGAGCACAGATACGCAGTATTTT. It translates to CSARDLTSGSTDTQYF. The chain links TRBV20-1 to TRBJ2-3; 10 bases align to TRBD2. The CDR3 has 16 amino acids. The V gene's germline CDR1 is DFQATT and CDR2 SNEGSKA (reference sequence). With V trimmed by 0 bases and J by 0 bases, 3 bases remained unmatched.

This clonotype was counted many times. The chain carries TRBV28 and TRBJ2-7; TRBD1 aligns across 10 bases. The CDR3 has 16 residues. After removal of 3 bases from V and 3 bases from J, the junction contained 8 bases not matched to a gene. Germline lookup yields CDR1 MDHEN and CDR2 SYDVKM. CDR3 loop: CASSLGGGQGVYEQYF. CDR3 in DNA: TGTGCCAGCAGTTTGGGTGGAGGACAGGGGGTCTACGAGCAGTACTTC.

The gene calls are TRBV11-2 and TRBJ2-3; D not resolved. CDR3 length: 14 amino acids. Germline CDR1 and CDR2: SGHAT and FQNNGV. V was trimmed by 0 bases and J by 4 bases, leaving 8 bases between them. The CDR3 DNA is TGTGCCAGCAGCTTAGATTTTGCGTCAGATACGCAGTATTTT. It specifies CASSLDFASDTQYF.

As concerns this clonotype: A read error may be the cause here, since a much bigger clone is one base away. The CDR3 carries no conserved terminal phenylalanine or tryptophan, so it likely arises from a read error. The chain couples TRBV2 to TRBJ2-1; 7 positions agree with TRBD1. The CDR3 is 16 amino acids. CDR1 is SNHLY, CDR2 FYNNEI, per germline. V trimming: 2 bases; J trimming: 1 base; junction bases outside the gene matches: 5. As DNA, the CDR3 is TGTGCCAGCAGTGAAACTGGCAGGGGGTCCTACAATGAGCAGTTCTTA. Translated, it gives CASSETGRGSYNEQFL.

The CDR3 protein is CASSEAPPDSTSYEQYF. CDR3 nucleotides: TGTGCCAGCAGCGAAGCCCCCCCAGACAGCACTTCCTACGAGCAGTACTTC. The V and J genes are TRBV13 and TRBJ2-7, with D possibly TRBD1 on 5 matching bases. The CDR3 spans 17 residues. Trimming took off 5 bases at V and 1 base at J, with 21 bases between the two ends. CDR1 and CDR2 (germline): PRHDT, FYEKMQ (reference sequence).

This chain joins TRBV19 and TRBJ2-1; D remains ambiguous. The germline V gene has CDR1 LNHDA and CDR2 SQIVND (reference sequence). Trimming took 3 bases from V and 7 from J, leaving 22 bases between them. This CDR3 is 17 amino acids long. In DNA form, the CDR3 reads TGTGCCAGTAGTATCGAGGCTGGAGTTGGGGTTGGGAATGAGCAGTTCTTC. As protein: CASSIEAGVGVGNEQFF.

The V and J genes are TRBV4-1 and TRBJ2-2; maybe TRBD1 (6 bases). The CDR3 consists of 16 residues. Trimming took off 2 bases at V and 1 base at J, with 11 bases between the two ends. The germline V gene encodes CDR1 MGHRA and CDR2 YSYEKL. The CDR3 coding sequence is TGCGCCAGCAGCCAATCAACAGGGTTGAACACCGGGGAGCTGTTTTTT. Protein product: CASSQSTGLNTGELFF.

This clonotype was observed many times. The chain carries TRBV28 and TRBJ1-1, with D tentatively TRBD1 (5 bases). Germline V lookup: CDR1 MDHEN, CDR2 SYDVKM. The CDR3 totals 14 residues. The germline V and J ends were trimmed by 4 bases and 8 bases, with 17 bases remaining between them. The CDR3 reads CASSSPSGLLEAFF. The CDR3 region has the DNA TGTGCCAGCAGTTCTCCCTCGGGACTTCTCGAAGCTTTCTTT.

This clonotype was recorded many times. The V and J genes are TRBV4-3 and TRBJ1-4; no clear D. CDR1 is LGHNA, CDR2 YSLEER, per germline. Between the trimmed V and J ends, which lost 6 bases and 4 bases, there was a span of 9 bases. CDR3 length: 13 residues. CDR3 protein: CASSPDINEKLFF. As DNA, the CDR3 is TGCGCCAGCAGTCCAGACATTAATGAAAAACTGTTTTTT.

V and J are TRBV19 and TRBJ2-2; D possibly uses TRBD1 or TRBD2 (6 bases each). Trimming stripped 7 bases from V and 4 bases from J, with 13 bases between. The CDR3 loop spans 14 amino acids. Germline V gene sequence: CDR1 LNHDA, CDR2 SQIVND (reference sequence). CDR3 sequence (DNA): TGTGCCAGTATGGTAGGGGGGACCACCGGGGAGCTGTTTTTT. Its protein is CASMVGGTTGELFF.

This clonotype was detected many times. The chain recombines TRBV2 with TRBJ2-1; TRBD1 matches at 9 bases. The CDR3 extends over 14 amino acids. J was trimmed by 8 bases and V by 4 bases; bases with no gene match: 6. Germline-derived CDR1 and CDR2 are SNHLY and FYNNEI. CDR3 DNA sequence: TGTGCCAGCAGTGCCGACAGGGGGGATCATGAGCAGTTCTTC. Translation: CASSADRGDHEQFF.